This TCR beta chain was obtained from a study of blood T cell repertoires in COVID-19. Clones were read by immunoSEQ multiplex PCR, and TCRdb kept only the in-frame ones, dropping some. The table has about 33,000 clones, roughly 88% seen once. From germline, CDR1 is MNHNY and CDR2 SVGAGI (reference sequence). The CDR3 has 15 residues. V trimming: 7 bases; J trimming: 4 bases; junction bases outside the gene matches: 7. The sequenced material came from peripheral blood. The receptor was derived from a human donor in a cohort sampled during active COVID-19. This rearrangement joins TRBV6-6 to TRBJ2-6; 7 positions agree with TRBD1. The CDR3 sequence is CASIRQGSGANVLTF. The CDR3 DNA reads TGTGCCAGCATTCGACAGGGATCCGGGGCCAACGTCCTGACTTTC.